The TCR beta chain described here comes from a study of identical twins. There are 14 residues in the CDR3. Germline CDR1 MNHNY, CDR2 SVGAGI (reference sequence). Deletions cut 0 bases from V and 7 bases from J, with 10 bases between. cDNA molecules carried unique molecular identifiers, and template switching added a universal primer site. One entry per CDR3 protein, called by TCRdb with MiXCR from the 5' RACE reads. Of about 520,000 distinct CDR3 sequences in the sample, about 20% are singletons; the top ten hold around 0.9%. This clonotype was counted between two and nine times. Another study also made use of these data, one on T cells expressing NK-cell markers. Turning to that study: It was sorted CD3+CD56-NKG2C+, CD3+CD56+NKG2C- and CD3+CD56+NKG2C+ T cells that provided the TCR beta repertoires. Out of eight donors sequenced, seven tested HCMV-seropositive and the remaining one seronegative. Of the CD8+ T cells in a handful of donors, about 1.0-7.0% belonged to dominant NKG2C+ clonotypes.

Sequencing was done on a sample of CD4+ T cells sorted from blood. This sequence was found in a woman aged 18-35 years in good health. This chain links TRBV6-6 with TRBJ1-5; D might be TRBD1 (6 bases). CDR3 in DNA: TGTGCCAGCAGTTACTCGGAGGGGGACCAGCCCCAGCATTTT. It encodes CASSYSEGDQPQHF.